These T cell receptor beta chains were read from a single sample in a study of cytomegalovirus exposure and HLA in healthy donors. The method was immunoSEQ multiplex PCR; TCRdb's version includes in-frame clones alone and lacks a portion of them. The sample shows about 160,000 clones, approximately 80% of them seen only once. The material sequenced was PBMCs. The source of these receptors is a man in his thirties or forties in good health and CMV-seropositive. Each CDR3 is given with its conserved first and last residue. A clone size is listed for some rows: how often the clone was seen (once, few, many), or a class if it is expanded.

v_call: TRBV6-1; clone_size: few; j_call: TRBJ2-2; cdr3_aa: CASSEETSGGPNTGELFF
v_call: TRBV5-1; clone_size: once; j_call: TRBJ2-1; cdr3_aa: CASSLSREGVFYNEQFF
v_call: TRBV6-4; clone_size: few; j_call: TRBJ2-2; cdr3_aa: CASSDSFLGELFF
v_call: TRBV6-4; clone_size: .; j_call: TRBJ2-3; cdr3_aa: CASSLSQGGAADTQYF
v_call: TRBV6-5; clone_size: .; j_call: TRBJ1-2; cdr3_aa: CASRRGDYGYTF
v_call: TRBV4-1; clone_size: .; j_call: TRBJ2-5; cdr3_aa: CASSQDLGTGEETQYF
v_call: TRBV5-4; clone_size: .; j_call: TRBJ2-7; cdr3_aa: CASSRGGGQYEQYF
v_call: TRBV4-1; clone_size: few; j_call: TRBJ2-7; cdr3_aa: CASSQSPGQRISYEQYF
v_call: TRBV11-3; clone_size: .; j_call: TRBJ2-1; cdr3_aa: CASSLDFSSDSSYNEQFF
v_call: TRBV5-1; clone_size: once; j_call: TRBJ1-6; cdr3_aa: CASSFDQGNNSPLHF
v_call: TRBV6-1; clone_size: .; j_call: TRBJ2-5; cdr3_aa: CASSRGQQETQYF
v_call: TRBV28; clone_size: .; j_call: TRBJ2-5; cdr3_aa: CASSFRDTQETQYF
v_call: TRBV7-6; clone_size: few; j_call: TRBJ2-3; cdr3_aa: CASSSLAGGTDTQYF
v_call: TRBV28; clone_size: .; j_call: TRBJ1-4; cdr3_aa: CAILNPREGKLFF
v_call: TRBV2; clone_size: .; j_call: TRBJ2-1; cdr3_aa: CASSSGGGDYNEQFF
v_call: TRBV27; clone_size: .; j_call: TRBJ2-7; cdr3_aa: CASSTTRSGVGEQYF
v_call: TRBV4-1; clone_size: .; j_call: TRBJ2-7; cdr3_aa: CASSLTGGGSYEQYF